This is a list of T cell receptor beta chains from one sample in a study of OX40 agonist ivuxolimab in advanced cancers. Sequencing used immunoSEQ multiplex PCR; TCRdb keeps in-frame clones, though not all of them. The top ten clones hold under 0.35% of a sample with about 79,000 clones, 90% of them seen once. The material sequenced was CD4+ or CD8+ T cells sorted from blood, taken in a trial of the OX40 agonist ivuxolimab. These TCRs come from an adult with an advanced solid tumor such as melanoma, head and neck, liver or kidney cancer. Each CDR3 is given with its conserved first and last residue. A D gene is named only where the DNA matches it firmly. Only part of the rows carry a size: once, few, many, or a class if the clone is expanded.

V gene	D gene	clone size	J gene	CDR3 protein	CDR3 DNA
TRBV11-1	-	-	TRBJ1-2	CASSPRGGNGYTF	TGTGCCAGCAGCCCGAGGGGGGGGAATGGCTACACCTTC
TRBV25-1	TRBD1	-	TRBJ2-4	CASSGGQGVRGNIQYF	TGTGCCAGCAGTGGGGGACAGGGGGTTCGGGGAAACATTCAGTACTTC
TRBV5-1	TRBD2	-	TRBJ2-1	CASSPTSGGAIYEQFF	TGCGCCAGCAGCCCAACTAGCGGGGGGGCTATTTATGAGCAGTTCTTC
TRBV9	TRBD2	-	TRBJ2-3	CASSVDGASGGDTQYF	TGTGCCAGCAGCGTAGATGGCGCTAGCGGGGGAGATACGCAGTATTTT
TRBV6-5	TRBD2	-	TRBJ2-5	CSTRRGFSQETQYF	TGTTCTACCCGGCGGGGGTTCTCCCAAGAGACCCAGTACTTC
TRBV19	TRBD1	-	TRBJ1-4	CASSVGQGTNEKLFF	TGTGCCAGTAGTGTAGGACAGGGGACTAATGAAAAACTGTTTTTT
TRBV2	-	-	TRBJ1-2	CASSPSGEGGYTF	TGTGCCAGCAGTCCCTCGGGGGAGGGCGGCTACACCTTC
TRBV6-1	-	-	TRBJ1-1	CASRWGGMNTEAFF	TGTGCCAGCAGGTGGGGAGGAATGAACACTGAAGCTTTCTTT
TRBV18	-	-	TRBJ1-6	CASSPNRESPLHF	TGTGCCAGCTCACCAAACAGAGAATCACCCCTCCACTTT
TRBV2	-	-	TRBJ1-5	CASSLARASNQPQHF	TGTGCCAGCAGCCTTGCAAGGGCTAGCAATCAGCCCCAGCATTTT
TRBV6-5	TRBD2	-	TRBJ2-1	CASSYSGTSGYNEQFF	TGTGCCAGCAGTTACTCAGGGACTAGCGGGTACAATGAGCAGTTCTTC
TRBV28	-	-	TRBJ2-5	CASSSQRQGGETQYF	TGTGCCAGCAGTTCCCAAAGGCAGGGCGGGGAGACCCAGTACTTC
TRBV29-1	TRBD1	-	TRBJ1-3	CSAARQGLGNTIYF	TGCAGCGCCGCGAGACAGGGTCTTGGAAACACCATATATTTT
TRBV5-6	-	-	TRBJ1-2	CASSLAGYNYGYTF	TGTGCCAGCAGCTTGGCAGGATATAACTATGGCTACACCTTC
TRBV6-1	-	-	TRBJ1-2	CASSERGSRYGYTF	TGTGCCAGCAGTGAGCGGGGGTCCCGCTATGGCTACACCTTC
TRBV5-1	-	-	TRBJ1-1	CASSLRQNTEAFF	TGCGCCAGCAGCTTGCGTCAGAACACTGAAGCTTTCTTT
TRBV7-9	-	few	TRBJ1-4	CASSLAGGDEKLFF	TGTGCCAGCAGCTTAGCAGGCGGGGATGAAAAACTGTTTTTT
TRBV4-1	-	-	TRBJ2-1	CASSQVLNRVGNEQFF	TGCGCCAGCAGCCAAGTTTTGAACAGGGTCGGCAATGAGCAGTTCTTC
TRBV2	TRBD1	-	TRBJ2-5	CASSEGGTGAETQYF	TGTGCCAGCAGTGAGGGGGGGACAGGGGCAGAGACCCAGTACTTC
TRBV30	-	-	TRBJ1-2	CAWSVGAGFYGYTF	TGTGCCTGGAGTGTTGGCGCAGGGTTTTATGGCTACACCTTC
TRBV5-1	TRBD2	-	TRBJ2-5	CASSVNSGGEETQYF	TGCGCCAGCAGCGTCAATAGCGGGGGAGAAGAGACCCAGTACTTC
TRBV5-5	-	-	TRBJ2-3	CASILGREVVADTQYF	TGTGCCAGCATCCTCGGCAGGGAGGTAGTCGCAGATACGCAGTATTTT
TRBV6-5	-	-	TRBJ2-1	CASSIPGYNEQFF	TGTGCCAGCAGCATCCCAGGATACAATGAGCAGTTCTTC
TRBV5-1	-	-	TRBJ2-6	CASRSGSGANVLTF	TGCGCCAGCAGGAGTGGATCTGGGGCCAACGTCCTGACTTTC
TRBV7-9	-	-	TRBJ1-1	CASSSRQAAGTEAFF	TGTGCCAGCAGCTCTAGACAGGCCGCCGGTACTGAAGCTTTCTTT
TRBV14	-	few	TRBJ1-2	CASSQGPGDYGYTF	TGTGCCAGCAGCCAAGGTCCAGGGGACTATGGCTACACCTTC
TRBV19	-	-	TRBJ1-5	CASSMGPNNQPQHF	TGTGCCAGTAGTATGGGACCGAATAATCAGCCCCAGCATTTT
TRBV10-3	-	-	TRBJ1-2	CAISDGRATYGYTF	TGTGCCATCAGTGATGGCAGGGCGACCTATGGCTACACCTTC
TRBV19	-	once	TRBJ2-1	CASSIYTSNNEQFF	TGTGCCAGTAGTATCTACACCTCCAACAATGAGCAGTTCTTC
TRBV5-1	-	-	TRBJ1-2	CASSLAREYGYTF	TGCGCCAGCAGCTTGGCAAGGGAGTATGGCTACACCTTC
TRBV5-8	-	-	TRBJ2-5	CASSPGHTPETQYF	TGTGCCAGCAGCCCTGGACATACTCCAGAGACCCAGTACTTC
TRBV28	-	-	TRBJ1-2	CASSSPGPNYGYTF	TGTGCCAGCAGTTCACCGGGACCAAACTATGGCTACACCTTC
TRBV18	-	-	TRBJ2-3	CASSAKEDTQYF	TGTGCCAGCTCAGCAAAGGAGGATACGCAGTATTTT
TRBV7-8	TRBD1	once	TRBJ1-6	CASSPGQGANSPLHF	TGTGCCAGCAGCCCAGGACAGGGGGCGAATTCACCCCTCCACTTT
TRBV7-9	TRBD1	-	TRBJ2-2	CASSPTPGQGPTGELFF	TGTGCCAGCAGCCCAACGCCGGGACAGGGACCCACCGGGGAGCTGTTTTTT
TRBV6-6	-	-	TRBJ1-6	CASSYGGKNSPLHF	TGTGCCAGCAGTTACGGGGGCAAGAATTCACCCCTCCACTTT
TRBV6-1	-	-	TRBJ1-5	CASLEVSLDQPQHF	TGTGCCAGCCTTGAAGTTTCTCTAGATCAGCCCCAGCATTTT